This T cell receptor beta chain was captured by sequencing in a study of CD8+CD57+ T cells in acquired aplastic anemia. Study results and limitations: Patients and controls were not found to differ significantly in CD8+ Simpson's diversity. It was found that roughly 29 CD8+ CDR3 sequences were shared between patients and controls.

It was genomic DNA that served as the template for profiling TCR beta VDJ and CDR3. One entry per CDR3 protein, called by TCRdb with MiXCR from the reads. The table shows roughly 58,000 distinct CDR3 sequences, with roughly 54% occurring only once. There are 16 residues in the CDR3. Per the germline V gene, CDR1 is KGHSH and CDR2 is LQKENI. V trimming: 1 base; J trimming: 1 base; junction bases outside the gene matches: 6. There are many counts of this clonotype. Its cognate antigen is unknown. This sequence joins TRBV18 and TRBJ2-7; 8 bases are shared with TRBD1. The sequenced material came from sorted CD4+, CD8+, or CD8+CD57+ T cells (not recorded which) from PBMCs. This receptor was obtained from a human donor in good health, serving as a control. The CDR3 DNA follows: TGTGCCAGCTCACCACGGATAGGGACAGGTTCCTACGAGCAGTACTTC. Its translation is CASSPRIGTGSYEQYF. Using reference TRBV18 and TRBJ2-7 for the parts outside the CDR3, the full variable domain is NAGVMQNPRHLVRRRGQEARLRCSPMKGHSHVYWYRQLPEEGLKFMVYLQKENIIDESGMPKERFSAEFPKEGPSILRIQQVVRGDSAAYFCASSPRIGTGSYEQYFGPGTRLTVT.